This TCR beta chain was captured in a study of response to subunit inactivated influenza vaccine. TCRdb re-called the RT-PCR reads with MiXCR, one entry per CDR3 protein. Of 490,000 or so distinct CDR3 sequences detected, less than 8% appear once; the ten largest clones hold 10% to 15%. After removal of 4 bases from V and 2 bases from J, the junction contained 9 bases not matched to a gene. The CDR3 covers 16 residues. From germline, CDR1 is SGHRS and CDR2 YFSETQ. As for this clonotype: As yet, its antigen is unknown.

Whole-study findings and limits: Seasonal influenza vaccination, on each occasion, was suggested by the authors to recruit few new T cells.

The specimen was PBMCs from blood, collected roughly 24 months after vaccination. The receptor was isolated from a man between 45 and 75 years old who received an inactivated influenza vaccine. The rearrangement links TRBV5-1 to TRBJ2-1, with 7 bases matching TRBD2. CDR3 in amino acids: CASSVLGTTTYNEQFF. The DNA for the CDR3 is TGCGCCAGCAGCGTGCTCGGGACTACTACCTACAATGAGCAGTTCTTC.